This TCR beta chain was sequenced in a study of a mutant IDH1 vaccine in newly diagnosed glioma. About the research overall: Patients received vaccination from 4-6 weeks after radiotherapy alone, or with temozolomide cycles. Pretreatment consisted of radiotherapy, temozolomide, or both, with most receiving both. Treated patients, about 62% male and around 38% female, averaged roughly 43 years of age.

Germline values: CDR1 SEHNR, CDR2 FQNEAQ (reference sequence). Trimming removed 4 bases from V and 5 bases from J, with 12 bases in between. The CDR3 is 14 amino acids. On this clone itself: What it binds is unknown.

Clones were sequenced by immunoSEQ multiplex PCR, and TCRdb holds only the in-frame ones, with some missing. The table has around 31,000 clones, around 90% seen once. Time point denoted: week 11, during vaccination. All doses held 300 ug of mutant IDH1 20-mer peptide, with topical imiquimod. This sample comprised PBMCs, obtained from a glioma patient whose treatment included an IDH1 peptide vaccine. The clonotype comes from a man in his late teens or twenties with glioma. This rearrangement joins TRBV7-9 to TRBJ1-5, with D maybe TRBD1 (5 bases). This CDR3 reads CASSWGFGHQPQHF. CDR3 nucleotide sequence: TGTGCCAGCAGCTGGGGGTTCGGCCATCAGCCCCAGCATTTT.